This T cell receptor (beta chain) comes out of a study of CD8 T cells in ankylosing spondylitis. Notes on the study in general: A TCR beta motif of fewer than 10 highly homologous variants seemed to mark ankylosing spondylitis blood.

TCRdb reprocessed the 5' RACE reads with MiXCR, giving one entry per CDR3 protein. The data hold approximately 220,000 distinct CDR3 sequences, with 18% observed a single time. CDR3 length equals 13 residues. CDR1 is MNHEY and CDR2 is SMNVEV in the germline V gene (reference sequence). V was trimmed by 0 bases and J by 5 bases, leaving 8 bases between them. As to this clonotype: What it binds is unknown.

Sequencing was carried out using blood, either unsorted or a sorted T cell fraction (not recorded which). This TCR came from a male donor with ankylosing spondylitis. The genes are TRBV27 and TRBJ2-7; tentatively, D is TRBD2 (5 bases). In DNA, the CDR3 is TGTGCCAGCAGTTTATCCGGGGTACACGAGCAGTACTTC. This translates into CASSLSGVHEQYF.